This T cell receptor beta chain was recovered during a study of vaccination and CD4 T cells after COVID-19. This clonotype is medium-sized. The antigen remains undetermined. The CDR3 is 16 residues long. The germline V gene encodes CDR1 SGHNT and CDR2 YYREEE (reference sequence). The ends were cut back, 4 bases at V and 2 bases at J, with 15 bases in the middle. An Oncomine TCR Beta short-read assay was used to sequence the DNA from cultured CD4+ T cells. TCRdb analysed the PCR reads with MiXCR anew, one entry per CDR3 protein. This sample has approximately 2,000 distinct CDR3 sequences, with under 55% found just once. Stated treatment: roughly 10-day PBMC culture with coronavirus spike peptide pools or control peptides (ViraFEST assay).

Material: CD4+ T cells from blood, cultured in vitro, obtained after SARS-CoV-2 vaccination. The TCR was taken from a human donor who had recovered from COVID-19. The chain recombines TRBV5-4 with TRBJ2-2; D unresolved. Here the CDR3 DNA reads TGTGCCAGCAGCCCCACCTCTACACGCAACACCGGGGAGCTGTTTTTT. It specifies CASSPTSTRNTGELFF.